Listed below are T cell receptor beta chains from one sample, sequenced in a study of cytomegalovirus exposure and HLA in healthy donors. The assay was immunoSEQ multiplex PCR, and TCRdb's table has in-frame clones only and misses some. This table holds over 130,000 clones, approximately 70% found once. Source material: PBMCs. These receptors came from a woman between 55 and 75 years old in good health and CMV-seronegative. Both conserved end residues are trimmed from each CDR3.

V: TRBV7-2
J: TRBJ2-1
CDR3: ASSPGGSYNEQF

V: TRBV16
J: TRBJ1-3
CDR3: ASSQSGTPVGTGNTIY

V: TRBV29-1
J: TRBJ1-2
CDR3: SADRGYGYT

V: TRBV6-1
J: TRBJ2-3
CDR3: ASSEDPTSGRVSTDTQY

V: TRBV9
J: TRBJ2-1
CDR3: ASSTSTDYNEQF

V: TRBV6-6
J: TRBJ1-5
CDR3: ASSPHRGSGNQPQH

V: TRBV6-1
J: TRBJ1-6
CDR3: ASSGSSPLGSPLH

V: TRBV5-1
J: TRBJ2-2
CDR3: ASSFVAVETGELF

V: TRBV2
J: TRBJ2-1
CDR3: ASTVYNEQF

V: TRBV19
J: TRBJ1-2
CDR3: ASMNRAQYGYT

V: TRBV10-3
J: TRBJ2-5
CDR3: AIRSGWGEETQY

V: TRBV6-1
J: TRBJ1-3
CDR3: ASSDWRGNTIY

V: TRBV7-8
J: TRBJ2-3
CDR3: ASSPLRVLTGSHTQY

V: TRBV5-6
J: TRBJ1-2
CDR3: ASSPQSRGHT

V: TRBV19
J: TRBJ1-5
CDR3: ASSNRRGDNQPQH

V: TRBV4-2
J: TRBJ2-3
CDR3: ASSQATSGADTQY

V: TRBV27
J: TRBJ2-1
CDR3: ASSFSLNEQF

V: TRBV27
J: TRBJ2-5
CDR3: ASSFGGTQETQY

V: TRBV2
J: TRBJ1-1
CDR3: ASSESPQTGINTEAF

V: TRBV22-1
J: TRBJ2-7
CDR3: PGSAQHSYEQY

V: TRBV7-2
J: TRBJ2-5
CDR3: ASSLGGLAGAGETQY

V: TRBV19
J: TRBJ1-5
CDR3: ASSVTGDNQPQH

V: TRBV29-1
J: TRBJ2-3
CDR3: SAWDSGSLTDTQY